The sequence of this T cell receptor beta chain was determined in a study of beta chain features in type 1 diabetes. Findings and caveats of the study: Within each of all four CD4+ subsets, Type 1 diabetes patients had TCRB CDR3s that were moderately but significantly shorter.

The sequenced template was cDNA made from the entire isolated RNA. Reads from naive, central memory and regulatory T cell samples averaged about 3.9 million. Some clones are missing from TCRdb's copy, which holds only in-frame ones; the method was immunoSEQ multiplex PCR. The data hold 680,000 or so clones, with around 15% observed a single time. Of note for this clone: Its antigen remains unidentified.

Researchers reported sorting CD4+ naive, central memory, regulatory and stem cell-like memory cells via CD45RO/CCR7/CD25/CD127/CD95/CD27. The TCR originated in a man between 18 and 29 years old with type 1 diabetes. Sequencing was carried out using naive CD4+ T cells from blood.

The CDR3 reads CASSLAPGQDTQYF. CDR3 DNA: TGTGCCAGCAGCTTAGCGCCGGGGCAAGATACGCAGTATTTT. This chain uses TRBV7-7 with TRBJ2-3, with D perhaps TRBD1 or TRBD2 (5 bases each). Trimming took off 0 bases at V and 5 bases at J, with 9 bases between the two ends. CDR1 is SSHAT and CDR2 is FNYEAQ in the germline V gene (reference sequence). The CDR3 extends over 14 amino acids.